This T cell receptor beta chain was recovered during a study of blood T cell repertoires in COVID-19. Study at large: COVID-19 samples, acute and convalescent, were from the United States, Italy and Spain. T cells, B-cell-depleted T cells, or PBMCs provided the cDNA or gDNA that served as material.

The assay was immunoSEQ multiplex PCR, and TCRdb's table has in-frame clones only and misses some. The data show under 300,000 clones, with approximately 78% seen just once and roughly 3.3% held by the top ten. The material sequenced was peripheral blood. The sequence was collected from a woman under 30 with acute or convalescent COVID-19.

The CDR3 here is CASSFGESNYGYTF. The CDR3 region has the DNA TGTGCCAGCAGTTTCGGGGAGTCTAACTATGGCTACACCTTC. The chain is built from TRBV6-5 and TRBJ1-2; unclear D gene. Germline assignment: CDR1 MNHEY and CDR2 SVGAGI. The length of the CDR3 is 14 residues. Deletions cut 4 bases from V and 0 bases from J, with 9 bases between.